This T cell receptor beta chain emerged from a study of cytomegalovirus exposure and HLA in healthy donors. Study at large: From some 190 million T cells, an earlier analysis saw roughly 110 million unique TCR beta sequences.

Study outcomes and limitations: Reports state that TCR beta sequences accurately predicted most subjects' HLA-A and HLA-B alleles. The study recorded 150 to 200 TCR beta chains that were cytomegalovirus-associated. A few CMV-associated chains were confirmed in vitro to be specific for CMV antigens.

Vbeta (60) and Jbeta (13) primers were used in the PCR. Only in-frame clones appear in the TCRdb table, and some are missing; sequencing was by immunoSEQ multiplex PCR. In the table there are approximately 180,000 clones, roughly an eighth of which are singletons. CDR1 and CDR2 from the germline V gene are GTSNPN and SVGIG (reference sequence). The V segment lost 0 bases and the J segment 3 bases; nucleotides outside the gene matches: 6. The CDR3 consists of 16 residues. The sample holds a few counts of this clone. No antigen is known for it. Sequences were obtained from PBMCs. The receptor comes from a man over 45 in good health and CMV-seropositive. The chain carries TRBV30 and TRBJ2-2, with 8 bases lining up with TRBD2. The CDR3: CAWSVLGGGDTGELFF. The CDR3 DNA is TGTGCCTGGAGTGTACTCGGGGGGGGAGACACCGGGGAGCTGTTTTTT.